This entry lists 23 T cell receptor beta chains sequenced from one sample in a study of STAT5B mutations in CD4+ large granular lymphocyte leukemia. Sequencing used immunoSEQ multiplex PCR; TCRdb keeps in-frame clones, though not all of them. The profile shows over 30,000 clones, 76% of them singletons. Material: CD4+ T cells from blood buffy coats. The receptors were sampled from a human donor in good health.

The V call is TRBV4-1, the J call TRBJ1-6; D unclear. Looked up from germline, CDR1 is MGHRA and CDR2 is YSYEKL. The V and J ends lost 3 bases and 6 bases respectively, with 21 bases between them. This CDR3 is built from 18 residues. CDR3 residues: CASSHPVGSEWSNSPLHF. The DNA for the CDR3 is TGCGCCAGCAGCCACCCCGTTGGGAGTGAATGGAGTAATTCACCCCTCCACTTT.

This clone was seen a handful of times. V is TRBV29-1 and J is TRBJ1-1; D uncertain. V was shortened by 4 bases and J by 11 bases, with 11 bases between the two germline ends. The germline gives CDR1 SQVTM, CDR2 ANQGSEA. The CDR3 runs 10 residues. The CDR3 region is CSVVKGLAFF. CDR3 bases: TGCAGCGTTGTCAAAGGGCTTGCTTTCTTT.

The chain recombines TRBV11-3 with TRBJ2-4; a weak D match, TRBD2 (7 bases). V dropped 0 bases and J dropped 2 bases, with 20 bases sitting between them. Germline assignment: CDR1 SGHNT and CDR2 YENEEA. The CDR3 runs 19 residues. CDR3: CASSLEGKQGGWSKNIQYF. CDR3 bases: TGTGCCAGCAGCTTAGAGGGAAAACAGGGAGGGTGGTCCAAAAACATTCAGTACTTC. Looking up the rest from reference TRBV11-3 and TRBJ2-4 gives the full variable domain: EAGVVQSPRYKIIEKKQPVAFWCNPISGHNTLYWYLQNLGQGPELLIRYENEEAVDDSQLPKDRFSAERLKGVDSTLKIQPAELGDSAVYLCASSLEGKQGGWSKNIQYFGAGTRLSVL.

This chain joins TRBV7-2 and TRBJ2-1; tentatively, D is TRBD1 (5 bases). Germline V gives CDR1 SGHTA, CDR2 FQGNSA. Trimming left V 1 base short and J 6 bases short, with 13 bases between. The length of the CDR3 is 15 residues. CDR3 sequence reads: CASSLVGVVSNEQFF. CDR3 bases: TGTGCCAGCAGCTTAGTAGGGGTTGTCAGCAATGAGCAGTTCTTC.

The gene calls are TRBV4-1 and TRBJ2-4; a weak D match, TRBD2 (5 bases). Germline CDR1 is MGHRA and CDR2 is YSYEKL. The CDR3 is made up of 19 amino acids. Trimming shortened V by 11 bases and J by 0 bases, and 29 bases separated the two germline ends. The DNA for the CDR3 is TGCGCCCCACCAGCGGTAGGAGACGTGCCCGGACTAGCCAAAAACATTCAGTACTTC. It codes for CAPPAVGDVPGLAKNIQYF.

The chain employs TRBV11-1 and TRBJ2-5; D might be TRBD1 or TRBD2, each matching 5 bases. This CDR3 is built from 14 residues. Germline V lookup: CDR1 SGHAT, CDR2 FQDESV (reference sequence). With 5 bases removed from V and 4 bases from J, the gap between germline ends came to 14 bases. The CDR3 DNA reads TGTGCCAGCAGCCCCAGTAGAGGGGTAGAGACCCAGTACTTC. This codes for CASSPSRGVETQYF.

This chain joins TRBV19 and TRBJ1-2; no definite D call. V was cut by 3 bases and J by 4 bases, with 9 bases left in between. CDR3 length: 13 amino acids. The germline gives CDR1 LNHDA, CDR2 SQIVND (reference sequence). CDR3 region: CASSISQFYGYTF. The CDR3 DNA follows: TGTGCCAGTAGTATTTCACAGTTCTATGGCTACACCTTC. Full variable domain (rest looked up from reference TRBV19 and TRBJ1-2): DGGITQSPKYLFRKEGQNVTLSCEQNLNHDAMYWYRQDPGQGLRLIYYSQIVNDFQKGDIAEGYSVSREKKESFPLTVTSAQKNPTAFYLCASSISQFYGYTFGSGTRLTVV.

V and J are TRBV10-3 and TRBJ1-2; no reliable D call. V was clipped by 2 bases and J by 3 bases, with 7 bases between them. CDR3 length: 13 residues. CDR1 and CDR2 from the germline V gene are ENHRY and SYGVKD. The DNA of the CDR3 is TGTGCCATCAGTGAGAGGGCAGACTATGGCTACACCTTC. It codes for CAISERADYGYTF.

The genes are TRBV7-9 and TRBJ1-4; weak D call: TRBD1 (6 bases). The CDR3 covers 14 residues. Trimming shortened V by 1 base and J by 4 bases, and 7 bases separated the two germline ends. Germline CDR1 reads SEHNR; CDR2 reads FQNEAQ (reference sequence). The CDR3 region is CASSLGQVNEKLFF. The DNA of the CDR3 is TGTGCCAGCAGCTTAGGACAGGTTAATGAAAAACTGTTTTTT.

The rearrangement joins TRBV6-1 to TRBJ2-3; the D gene is possibly TRBD2 (5 bases). Trimming shortened V by 2 bases and J by 0 bases, and 18 bases separated the two germline ends. CDR1 and CDR2 from the germline V gene are MNHNS and SASEGT. This CDR3 spans 18 amino acids. The CDR3 loop reads CASSESRLARLSTDTQYF. CDR3 bases: TGTGCCAGCAGTGAATCCAGGCTAGCCCGGCTTAGCACAGATACGCAGTATTTT.

This clone was seen just once. CDR3 nucleotide sequence: TGTGCCAGCAGCTTAGGACAGATAAGGAACACTGAAGCTTTCTTT. Its translation is CASSLGQIRNTEAFF. V is TRBV7-2 and J is TRBJ1-1; the D gene is possibly TRBD1 (5 bases). This CDR3 has 15 amino acids. The V end was cut by 1 base, the J end by 1 base, with 10 bases between. Germline CDR1 is SGHTA and CDR2 is FQGNSA.

V gene TRBV25-1 combines with J gene TRBJ2-7, with a weak D call TRBD1 (5 bases). Trimming took off 8 bases at V and 2 bases at J, with 16 bases between the two ends. The length of the CDR3 is 14 residues. The V gene's germline CDR1 is MGHDK and CDR2 SYGVNS. CDR3 in amino acids: CASFLRTTAYEQYF. The CDR3, as DNA: TGTGCCAGCTTTCTCCGGACAACCGCCTACGAGCAGTACTTC.

The rearrangement joins TRBV19 to TRBJ1-4, with TRBD1 identical over 7 bases. The germline V gene encodes CDR1 LNHDA and CDR2 SQIVND (reference sequence). The J segment lost 5 bases and the V segment lost 9 bases, leaving 9 bases of the junction unmatched. The CDR3 consists of 14 residues. CDR3 amino acids: CASRSTGMNEKLFF. The CDR3 DNA reads TGTGCCAGCCGATCGACAGGGATGAATGAAAAACTGTTTTTT.

The chain uses TRBV6-1 and TRBJ1-5, with unresolved D. Germline CDR1 MNHNS, CDR2 SASEGT. This CDR3 has 13 residues. The V gene lost 2 bases and the J gene lost 3 bases, with 5 bases spanning the gap. For the CDR3, the DNA is TGTGCCAGCAGTGAACAGTTCAATCAGCCCCAGCATTTT. This gives the protein CASSEQFNQPQHF.

The chain uses TRBV5-6 and TRBJ2-5; 7 nucleotides align to TRBD1. This CDR3 contains 13 residues. The germline V gene has CDR1 SGHDT and CDR2 YYEEEE. J was trimmed by 6 bases and V by 2 bases; bases with no gene match: 4. In DNA, the CDR3 is TGTGCCAGCAGCTTCGACAGGGCAAAGACCCAGTACTTC. Amino acid sequence: CASSFDRAKTQYF.

This chain links TRBV7-6 with TRBJ2-1; no clear D. This CDR3 has 13 residues. Trimming cost V 3 bases and J 4 bases, with 7 bases left between them. The germline V gene encodes CDR1 SGHVS and CDR2 FNYEAQ. CDR3 DNA: TGTGCCAGCAGCTTCAGTACGTACAATGAGCAGTTCTTC. This gives the protein CASSFSTYNEQFF. Supplemented by reference TRBV7-6 and TRBJ2-1, the full variable domain reads GAGVSQSPRYKVTKRGQDVALRCDPISGHVSLYWYRQALGQGPEFLTYFNYEAQQDKSGLPNDRFSAERPEGSISTLTIQRTEQRDSAMYRCASSFSTYNEQFFGPGTRLTVL.

This rearrangement joins TRBV9 to TRBJ2-1; 7 bases fit TRBD1. Germline CDR1 reads SGDLS; CDR2 reads YYNGEE. With V trimmed by 4 bases and J by 1 base, 5 bases remained unmatched. This CDR3 region has 15 residues. This chain's CDR3 is CASSLDRPSYNEQFF. The CDR3 coding sequence is TGTGCCAGCAGCTTGGACAGGCCTTCCTACAATGAGCAGTTCTTC.

The rearrangement joins TRBV2 to TRBJ2-1, with 7 bases identical to TRBD2. Germline CDR1 and CDR2: SNHLY and FYNNEI. V lost 4 bases, J lost 1 base, and 4 bases stayed unmatched. This CDR3 contains 15 residues. CDR3 protein: CASSGSSGSYNEQFF. The CDR3 region has the DNA TGTGCCAGCAGTGGCTCTAGCGGATCCTACAATGAGCAGTTCTTC.

This clone was counted a single time. The chain links TRBV5-1 to TRBJ2-7; the D gene could be TRBD1 or TRBD2 (5 bases each). The germline V gene has CDR1 SGHRS and CDR2 YFSETQ. The length of the CDR3 is 15 residues. V lost 5 bases, J lost 2 bases, and 17 bases lay in between. The CDR3 protein is CASRTTGLSPYEQYF. The CDR3 DNA sequence: TGCGCCAGCAGGACTACAGGCCTCTCCCCCTACGAGCAGTACTTC.

The V call is TRBV4-2, the J call TRBJ2-3; D ambiguous. This CDR3 spans 15 amino acids. CDR1 LGHNA and CDR2 YNFKEQ come from the germline V gene. The V gene lost 5 bases and the J gene lost 1 base, with 13 bases spanning the gap. DNA of the CDR3: TGTGCCAGCAGCAGTAGGAATAGTGGCACAGATACGCAGTATTTT. Protein: CASSSRNSGTDTQYF.

The CDR3 protein is CASRIVTGVGNEQFF. CDR3 coding DNA: TGTGCCAGCAGGATTGTGACAGGGGTCGGCAATGAGCAGTTCTTC. The V call is TRBV7-9, the J call TRBJ2-1; 8 bases map to TRBD1. V lost 6 bases, J lost 6 bases, and 10 bases stayed unmatched. Germline V gene data show CDR1 as SEHNR and CDR2 as FQNEAQ (reference sequence). This CDR3 is 15 amino acids long.

In this sample, this clone turned up once. DNA of the CDR3: TGCAGCGTTGAAGACAGGGGGCTTGGGGCCAACGTCCTGACTTTC. It encodes CSVEDRGLGANVLTF. The rearrangement uses TRBV29-1 and TRBJ2-6; TRBD1 aligns across 8 bases. The trim removed 0 bases at V and 3 bases at J, leaving 1 base unmatched. This CDR3 comprises 15 residues. The germline gives CDR1 SQVTM, CDR2 ANQGSEA.

The chain has TRBV5-6 and TRBJ1-5; 8 bases are shared with TRBD1. The CDR3 spans 15 residues. Unmatched junction bases numbered 8, after V lost 4 bases and J lost 5 bases. Germline values: CDR1 SGHDT, CDR2 YYEEEE. The CDR3 nucleotides are TGTGCCAGCAGCCGGACAGGGAGTATAGATCAGCCCCAGCATTTT. Amino acid sequence: CASSRTGSIDQPQHF.